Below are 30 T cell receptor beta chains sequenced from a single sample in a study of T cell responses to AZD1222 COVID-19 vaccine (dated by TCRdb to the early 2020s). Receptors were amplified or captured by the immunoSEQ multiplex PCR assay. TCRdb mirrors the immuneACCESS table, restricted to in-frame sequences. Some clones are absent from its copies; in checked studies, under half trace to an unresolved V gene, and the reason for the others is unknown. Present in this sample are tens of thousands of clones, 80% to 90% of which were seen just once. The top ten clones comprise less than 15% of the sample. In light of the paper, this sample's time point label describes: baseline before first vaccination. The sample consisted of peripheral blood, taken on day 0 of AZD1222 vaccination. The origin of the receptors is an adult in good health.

As DNA, the CDR3 is TGTGCCAGCAGCCCCCAGGAAAACTCCTACGAGCAGTACTTC. It specifies CASSPQENSYEQYF. The chain joins TRBV7-3 to TRBJ2-7; no clear D gene. Trimming stripped 5 bases from V and 0 bases from J, with 11 bases between. This CDR3 is built from 14 residues. Germline V gene lookup returns CDR1 SGHTA and CDR2 FQGTGA.

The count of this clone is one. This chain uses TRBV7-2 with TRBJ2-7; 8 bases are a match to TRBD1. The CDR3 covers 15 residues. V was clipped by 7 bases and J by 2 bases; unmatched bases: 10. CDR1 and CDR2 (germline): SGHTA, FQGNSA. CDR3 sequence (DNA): TGTGCCAGCAACTTCCAGCAGGGGGCGGCCTACGAGCAGTACTTC. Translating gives CASNFQQGAAYEQYF. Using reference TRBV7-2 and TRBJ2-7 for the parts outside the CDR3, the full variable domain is GAGVSQSPSNKVTEKGKDVELRCDPISGHTALYWYRQSLGQGLEFLIYFQGNSAPDKSGLPSDRFSAERTGGSVSTLTIQRTQQEDSAVYLCASNFQQGAAYEQYFGPGTRLTVT.

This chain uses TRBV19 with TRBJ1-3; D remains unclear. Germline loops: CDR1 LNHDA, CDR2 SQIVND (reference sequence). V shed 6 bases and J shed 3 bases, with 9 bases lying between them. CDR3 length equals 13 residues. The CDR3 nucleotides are TGTGCCAGTAGATCCCGGGTTGGAAACACCATATATTTT. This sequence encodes CASRSRVGNTIYF.

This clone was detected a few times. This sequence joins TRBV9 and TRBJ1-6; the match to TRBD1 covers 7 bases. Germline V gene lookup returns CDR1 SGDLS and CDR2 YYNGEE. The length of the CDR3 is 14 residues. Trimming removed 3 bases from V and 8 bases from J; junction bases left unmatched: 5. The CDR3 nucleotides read TGTGCCAGCAGCGCCTGGACAGGCGATTCACCCCTCCACTTT. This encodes CASSAWTGDSPLHF.

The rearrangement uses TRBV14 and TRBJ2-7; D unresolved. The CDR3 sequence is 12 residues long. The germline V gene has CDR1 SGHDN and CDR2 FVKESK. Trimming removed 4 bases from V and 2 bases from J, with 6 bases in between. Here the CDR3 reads CASSLLPYEQYF. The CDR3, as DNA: TGTGCCAGCAGCCTTCTTCCCTACGAGCAGTACTTC.

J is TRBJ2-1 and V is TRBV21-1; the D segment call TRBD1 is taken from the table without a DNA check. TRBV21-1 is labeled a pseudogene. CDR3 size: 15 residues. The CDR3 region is CASSKLGQGYNEQFF. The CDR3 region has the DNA TGTGCCAGCAGCAAGTTAGGACAGGGTTACAATGAGCAGTTCTTC.

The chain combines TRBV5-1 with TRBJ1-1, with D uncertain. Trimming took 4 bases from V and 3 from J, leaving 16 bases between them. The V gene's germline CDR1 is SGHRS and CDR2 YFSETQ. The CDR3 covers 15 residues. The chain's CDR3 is CASSGGGYSDTEAFF. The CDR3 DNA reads TGCGCCAGCAGCGGCGGAGGGTATTCGGACACTGAAGCTTTCTTT.

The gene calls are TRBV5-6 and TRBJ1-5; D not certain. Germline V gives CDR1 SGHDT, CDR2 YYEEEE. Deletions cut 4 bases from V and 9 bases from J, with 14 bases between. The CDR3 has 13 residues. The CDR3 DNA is TGTGCCAGCAGCCCTGGGTTGACCGGGCCCCAGCATTTT. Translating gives CASSPGLTGPQHF.

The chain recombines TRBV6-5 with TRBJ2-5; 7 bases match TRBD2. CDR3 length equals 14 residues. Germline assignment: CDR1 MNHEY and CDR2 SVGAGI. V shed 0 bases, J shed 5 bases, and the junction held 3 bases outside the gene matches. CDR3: CASSYSILAETQYF. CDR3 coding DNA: TGTGCCAGCAGTTACTCGATACTAGCGGAGACCCAGTACTTC.

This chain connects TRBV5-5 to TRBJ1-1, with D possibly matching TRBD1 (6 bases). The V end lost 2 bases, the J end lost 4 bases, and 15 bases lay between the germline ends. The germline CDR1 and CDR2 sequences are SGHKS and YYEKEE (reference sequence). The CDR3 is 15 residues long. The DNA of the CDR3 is TGTGCCAGCAGCTTAAGGAGGGACACGGGCACTGAAGCTTTCTTT. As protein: CASSLRRDTGTEAFF.

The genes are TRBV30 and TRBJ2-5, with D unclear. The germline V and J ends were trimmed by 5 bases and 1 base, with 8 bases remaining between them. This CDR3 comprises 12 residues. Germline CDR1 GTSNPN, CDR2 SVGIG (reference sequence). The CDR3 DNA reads TGTGCCTGGGGCCCAGCCCAAGAGACCCAGTACTTC. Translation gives CAWGPAQETQYF.

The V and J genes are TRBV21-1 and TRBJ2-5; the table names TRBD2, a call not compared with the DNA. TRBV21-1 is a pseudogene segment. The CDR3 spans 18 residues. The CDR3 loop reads CASSKATSAIHLQETQYF. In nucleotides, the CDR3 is TGTGCCAGCAGCAAAGCGACTAGCGCGATACACCTCCAAGAGACCCAGTACTTC.

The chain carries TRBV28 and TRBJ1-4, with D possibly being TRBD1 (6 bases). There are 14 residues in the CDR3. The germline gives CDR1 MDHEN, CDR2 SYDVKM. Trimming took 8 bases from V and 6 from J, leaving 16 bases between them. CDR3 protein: CASLEDRTYEKLFF. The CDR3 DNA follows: TGTGCCAGCCTAGAGGACAGAACCTATGAAAAACTGTTTTTT.

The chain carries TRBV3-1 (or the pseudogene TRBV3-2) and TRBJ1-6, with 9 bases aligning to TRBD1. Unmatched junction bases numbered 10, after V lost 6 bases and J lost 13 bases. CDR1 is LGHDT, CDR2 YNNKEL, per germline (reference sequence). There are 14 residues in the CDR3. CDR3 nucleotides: TGTGCCAGCAGTCCCGGGACAGGGCTCAACCCCCTCCACTTT. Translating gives CASSPGTGLNPLHF.

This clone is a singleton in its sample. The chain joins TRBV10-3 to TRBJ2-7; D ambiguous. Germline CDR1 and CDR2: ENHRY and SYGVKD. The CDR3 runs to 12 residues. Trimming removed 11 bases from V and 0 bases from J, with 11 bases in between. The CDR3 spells CAVRAGSYEQYF. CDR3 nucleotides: TGTGCCGTACGGGCAGGCTCCTACGAGCAGTACTTC.

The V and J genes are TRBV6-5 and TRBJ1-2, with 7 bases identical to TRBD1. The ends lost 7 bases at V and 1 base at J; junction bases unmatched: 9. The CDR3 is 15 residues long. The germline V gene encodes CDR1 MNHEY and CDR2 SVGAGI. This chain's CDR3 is CASTLDRTYNYGYTF. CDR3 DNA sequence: TGTGCCAGCACTCTGGACAGGACGTATAACTATGGCTACACCTTC.

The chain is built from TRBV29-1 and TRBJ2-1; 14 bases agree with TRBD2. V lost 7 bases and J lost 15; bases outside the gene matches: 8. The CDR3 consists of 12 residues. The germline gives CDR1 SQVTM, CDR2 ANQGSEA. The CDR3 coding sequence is TGCAGCGAGACTAGCGGGGGGGGAAGTCCGTTCTTC. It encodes CSETSGGGSPFF.

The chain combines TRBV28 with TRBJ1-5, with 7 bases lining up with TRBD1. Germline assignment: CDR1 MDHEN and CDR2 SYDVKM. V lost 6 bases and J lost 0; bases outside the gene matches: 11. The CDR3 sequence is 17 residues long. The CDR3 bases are TGTGCCAGCAGCCTTGGACAGGTGGGGAATAGCAATCAGCCCCAGCATTTT. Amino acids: CASSLGQVGNSNQPQHF.

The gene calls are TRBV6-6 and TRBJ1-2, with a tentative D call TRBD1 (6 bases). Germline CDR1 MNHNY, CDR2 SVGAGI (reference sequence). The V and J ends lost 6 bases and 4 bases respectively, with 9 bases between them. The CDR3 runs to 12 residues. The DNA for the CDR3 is TGTGCCAGCAGAAGACAGGTCTATGGCTACACCTTC. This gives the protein CASRRQVYGYTF.

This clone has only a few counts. CDR3 in DNA: TGTGCCAGCTCACCACTTACAGGGGGTGACACTGAAGCTTTCTTT. Its protein product is CASSPLTGGDTEAFF. V usage is TRBV18 and J usage is TRBJ1-1; 8 bases align to TRBD1. Germline CDR1 reads KGHSH; CDR2 reads LQKENI. CDR3 length: 15 amino acids. The V gene end was trimmed by 1 base and the J gene end by 3 bases; junction bases not matched to a gene: 4. The complete variable domain, with remaining parts taken from reference TRBV18 and TRBJ1-1, reads NAGVMQNPRHLVRRRGQEARLRCSPMKGHSHVYWYRQLPEEGLKFMVYLQKENIIDESGMPKERFSAEFPKEGPSILRIQQVVRGDSAAYFCASSPLTGGDTEAFFGQGTRLTVV.

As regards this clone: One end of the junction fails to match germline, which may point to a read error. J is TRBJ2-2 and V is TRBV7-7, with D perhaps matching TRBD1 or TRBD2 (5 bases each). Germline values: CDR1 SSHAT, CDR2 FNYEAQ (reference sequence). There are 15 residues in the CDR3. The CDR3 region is CASSLSGGDTGELFF. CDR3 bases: TGTGCTAGCAGCTTAAGTGGGGGTGACACCGGGGAGCTGTTTTTT.

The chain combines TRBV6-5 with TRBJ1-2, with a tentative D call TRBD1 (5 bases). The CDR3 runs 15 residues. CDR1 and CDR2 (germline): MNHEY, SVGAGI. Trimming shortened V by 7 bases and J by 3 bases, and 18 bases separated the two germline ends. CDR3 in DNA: TGTGCCAGCACCAGACAGAGGAACGGAGACTATGGCTACACCTTC. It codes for CASTRQRNGDYGYTF.

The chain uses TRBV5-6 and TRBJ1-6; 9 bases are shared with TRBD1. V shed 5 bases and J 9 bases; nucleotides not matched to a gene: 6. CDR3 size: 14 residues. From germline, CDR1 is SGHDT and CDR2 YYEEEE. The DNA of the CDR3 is TGTGCCAGCAGTTACAGGGGGCAAGGTTCACCCCTCCACTTT. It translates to CASSYRGQGSPLHF.

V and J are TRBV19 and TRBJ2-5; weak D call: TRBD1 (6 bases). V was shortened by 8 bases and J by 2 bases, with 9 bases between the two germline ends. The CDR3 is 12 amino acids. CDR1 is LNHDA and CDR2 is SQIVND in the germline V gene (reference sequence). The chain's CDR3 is CASEDSQETQYF. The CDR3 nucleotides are TGTGCCAGTGAGGACAGTCAAGAGACCCAGTACTTC.

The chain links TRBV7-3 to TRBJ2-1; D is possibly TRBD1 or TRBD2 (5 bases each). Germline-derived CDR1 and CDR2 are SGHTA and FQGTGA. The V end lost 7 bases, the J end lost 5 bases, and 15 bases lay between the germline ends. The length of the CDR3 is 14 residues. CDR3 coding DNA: TGTGCCAGCAAAAAGGGTGGGGGTGACAATGAGCAGTTCTTC. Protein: CASKKGGGDNEQFF. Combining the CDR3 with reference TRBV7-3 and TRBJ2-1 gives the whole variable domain GAGVSQTPSNKVTEKGKYVELRCDPISGHTALYWYRQSLGQGPEFLIYFQGTGAADDSGLPNDRFFAVRPEGSVSTLKIQRTERGDSAVYLCASKKGGGDNEQFFGPGTRLTVL.

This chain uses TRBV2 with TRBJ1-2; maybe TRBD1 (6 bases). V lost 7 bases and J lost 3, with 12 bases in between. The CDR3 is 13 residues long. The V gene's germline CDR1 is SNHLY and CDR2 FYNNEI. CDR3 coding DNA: TGTGCCAGCACCCGACAGGTCGACTATGGCTACACCTTC. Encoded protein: CASTRQVDYGYTF. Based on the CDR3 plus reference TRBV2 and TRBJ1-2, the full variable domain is EPEVTQTPSHQVTQMGQEVILRCVPISNHLYFYWYRQILGQKVEFLVSFYNNEISEKSEIFDDQFSVERPDGSNFTLKIRSTKLEDSAMYFCASTRQVDYGYTFGSGTRLTVV.

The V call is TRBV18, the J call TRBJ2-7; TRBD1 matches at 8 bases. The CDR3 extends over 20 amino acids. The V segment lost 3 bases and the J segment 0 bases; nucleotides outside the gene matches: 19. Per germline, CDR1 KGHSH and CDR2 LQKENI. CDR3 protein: CASSPPARDRLKRRSYEQYF. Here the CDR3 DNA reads TGTGCCAGCTCACCTCCGGCCCGGGACAGGTTGAAACGTCGCTCCTACGAGCAGTACTTC.

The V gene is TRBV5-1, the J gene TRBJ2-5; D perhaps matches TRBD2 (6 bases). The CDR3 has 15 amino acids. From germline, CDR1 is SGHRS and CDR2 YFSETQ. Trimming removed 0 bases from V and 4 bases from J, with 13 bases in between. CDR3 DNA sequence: TGCGCCAGCAGCTTGGCCCCGGGGGTGGGAGAGACCCAGTACTTC. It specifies CASSLAPGVGETQYF.

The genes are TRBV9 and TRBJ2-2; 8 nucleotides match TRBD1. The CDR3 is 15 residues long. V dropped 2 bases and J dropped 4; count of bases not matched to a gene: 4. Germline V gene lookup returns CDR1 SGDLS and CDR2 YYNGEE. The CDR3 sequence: CASSVRTGSTGELFF. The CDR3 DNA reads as TGTGCCAGCAGCGTGCGGACAGGGAGCACCGGGGAGCTGTTTTTT. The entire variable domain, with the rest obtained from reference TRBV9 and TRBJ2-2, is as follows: DSGVTQTPKHLITATGQRVTLRCSPRSGDLSVYWYQQSLDQGLQFLIQYYNGEERAKGNILERFSAQQFPDLHSELNLSSLELGDSALYFCASSVRTGSTGELFFGEGSRLTVL.

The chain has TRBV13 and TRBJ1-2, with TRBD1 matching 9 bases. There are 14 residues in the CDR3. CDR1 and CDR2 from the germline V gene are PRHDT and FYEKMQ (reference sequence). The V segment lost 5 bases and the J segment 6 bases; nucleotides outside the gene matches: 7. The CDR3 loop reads CASSPRDRAHGYTF. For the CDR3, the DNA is TGTGCCAGCAGCCCGCGGGACAGGGCCCATGGCTACACCTTC.